Reported below is one T cell receptor beta chain. Its antigen is still unknown. One base away there is no much larger clone; base qualities are not given. Libraries were constructed by the immunoSEQ multiplex PCR assay. Here the immuneACCESS table is served through TCRdb, limited to in-frame sequences with V and J called. Missing clones are a known gap in these copies; in checked studies unresolved V genes cover under half, and the rest lacks a known reason. The sample data list 700,000 or so clones, and approximately 85% of these were observed just once. The ten largest clonotypes hold roughly 0.01% of the sample. This sample was taken from a study of shared T cell receptors in the human thymus (dated by TCRdb to about 2021). Study-wide context: The study examined how self-reactive, shared T-cell receptor alpha chains are generated in the human thymus.

V is reduced by 3 bases and J by 1 base, leaving a spacing of 9 bases between them. The CDR3 has 14 amino acids, counting the end cysteine and phenylalanine. Only the CDR3 DNA stays, 42 bases, in frame from base 1. The germline V gene specifies SNHLY as CDR1 and FYNNEI as CDR2. This sample also appeared in a second study, on human thymus T cells. As that second paper reports: Immunologically healthy infants undergoing open corrective cardiac surgery for congenital heart defects in Finland were used as donors. Thymus tissue was obtained as surgical resects removed during corrective cardiac surgery. V and J gene segment usage appeared biased in both thymic and peripheral blood repertoires. According to the related research, thymic TCR repertoires were highly overlapping among unrelated individuals. The study described the TCR alpha and beta repertoires in roughly 8 infant thymus samples and a few matching peripheral blood samples. Donor ages ranged from about 6 to 250 days, and the cohort comprised about 6 male and a couple of female infants. After being mechanically released from the tissue, thymocytes were kept at -70 degrees C in pellets of about 10-32 million cells. A QIAsymphony instrument was used to extract genomic DNA from the frozen cell pellets. TCRB and TCRAD loci were amplified from a standardized quantity of quality-controlled genomic DNA using the immunoSEQ multiplex PCR assay. The V(D)J region was spanned by amplicons of a length sufficient to cover the CDR3 and to identify V and J genes. Through the commercial immunoSEQ service, the amplicons were sequenced on an Illumina platform. Primer bias and sequencing errors were corrected using previously described methods, and TCRAD and TCRB definitions followed the IMGT database. immunoSEQ Analyzer 3.0 and VDJTools were used for repertoire analysis, which covered basic statistics, V/J segment usage, diversity estimates, rarefaction and pairwise overlap. Diversity was estimated with Chao1, ChaoE, Efron-Thisted, Shannon and inverse Simpson indices, and also on datasets down-sampled to the smallest sample. For repertoire overlap, CDR3 nucleotide sequence, V gene and J gene had to match strictly, and clustering was done by Jaccard-based multidimensional scaling. Thymus samples yielded on average roughly 800,000 unique TCRB clonotypes, compared with 80,000 to 95,000 from blood samples.

Sequences were obtained from thymocytes. The sequence is built from TRBV2 and TRBJ1-2; no D segment can be confidently identified. The TCR was taken from a girl less than two years old with a congenital heart defect. Donor details come from another sample of the same person, matched by shared clones. The DNA reads as follows: TGTGCCAGCAGTGATGAAGCATTTAACTATGGCTACACCTTC. Its translation is CASSDEAFNYGYTF. With the portions outside the CDR3 filled from the reference TRBV2 and TRBJ1-2 genes, the complete variable region becomes EPEVTQTPSHQVTQMGQEVILRCVPISNHLYFYWYRQILGQKVEFLVSFYNNEISEKSEIFDDQFSVERPDGSNFTLKIRSTKLEDSAMYFCASSDEAFNYGYTFGSGTRLTVV.